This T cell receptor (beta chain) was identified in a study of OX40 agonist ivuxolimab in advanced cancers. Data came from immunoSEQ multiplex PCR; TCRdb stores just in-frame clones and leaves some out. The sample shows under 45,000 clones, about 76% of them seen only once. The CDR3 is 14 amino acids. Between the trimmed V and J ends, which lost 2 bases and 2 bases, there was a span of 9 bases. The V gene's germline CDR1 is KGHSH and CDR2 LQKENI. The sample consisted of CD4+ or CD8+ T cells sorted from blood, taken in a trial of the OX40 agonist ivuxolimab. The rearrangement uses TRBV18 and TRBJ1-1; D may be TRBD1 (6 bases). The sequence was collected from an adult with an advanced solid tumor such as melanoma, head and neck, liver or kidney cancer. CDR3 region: CASSPFRGNTEAFF. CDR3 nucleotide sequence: TGTGCCAGCTCACCATTCAGGGGAAACACTGAAGCTTTCTTT.